This T cell receptor (beta chain) was observed in a study of human versus mouse CDR3 diversity and MHC coevolution. Study summary: immunoSEQ was reported to reach one in 200,000 T cells sensitivity.

Data came from immunoSEQ multiplex PCR; TCRdb stores just in-frame clones and leaves some out. The repertoire has roughly 86,000 clones, 93% of them found once; the top ten carry around 1.5%. This CDR3 comprises 14 residues. The ends lost 2 bases at V and 9 bases at J; junction bases unmatched: 7. Germline V gene lookup returns CDR1 MNHNY and CDR2 SVGAGI (reference sequence). This clonotype originated in a person aged 30-70 years in good health. Sequencing was performed on naive CD4+ T cells from blood. Regarding subset: CD45RO-negative CD62L-positive naive CD4 T cells. The rearrangement links TRBV6-6 to TRBJ2-4, with 7 bases identical to TRBD2. The CDR3, as DNA: TGTGCCAGCAGTTACCTAGCGGTGGAGGGCATTCAGTACTTC. It encodes CASSYLAVEGIQYF.